Each of the 22 T cell receptor beta chains below was sequenced from the same sample in a study of a mutant IDH1 vaccine in newly diagnosed glioma. Indicated time point: baseline, week 1 (first vaccination visit). The treatment is: pre-vaccination baseline after standard-of-care therapy. Libraries were prepared by immunoSEQ multiplex PCR; TCRdb keeps only in-frame clonotypes and omits some of them. The sample consists of about 67,000 clones, 80% to 90% of them appearing once. Sample: peripheral blood mononuclear cells (PBMCs), taken from a glioma patient treated with radiotherapy, temozolomide or both. The receptors shown here come from a woman aged 18-35 years with glioma. Some clones in this sample may be carry-over from other donors' samples.

This clone was detected only a few times. The chain uses TRBV4-3 and TRBJ2-5; D is unclear. V gave up 4 bases and J gave up 2 bases, with 14 bases separating them. CDR3 length: 15 residues. The germline V gene has CDR1 LGHNA and CDR2 YSLEER. The CDR3: CASSRKAGPQETQYF. CDR3 in DNA: TGCGCCAGCAGCCGAAAGGCCGGCCCGCAAGAGACCCAGTACTTC.

The chain recombines TRBV27 with TRBJ2-1; D unclear. Deletions cut 5 bases from V and 5 bases from J, with 13 bases between. The germline CDR1 and CDR2 sequences are MNHEY and SMNVEV (reference sequence). The CDR3 is 14 residues long. The CDR3 region is CASSRARSDNEQFF. The CDR3 coding sequence is TGTGCCAGCAGTCGAGCTCGGAGCGACAATGAGCAGTTCTTC.

The rearrangement links TRBV6-5 to TRBJ1-1; the match to TRBD1 covers 8 bases. Trimming removed 2 bases from V and 5 bases from J; junction bases left unmatched: 1. The CDR3 is made up of 13 amino acids. CDR1 MNHEY and CDR2 SVGAGI come from the germline V gene. For the CDR3, the DNA is TGTGCCAGCAGTTACCGGGACAGGACTGAAGCTTTCTTT. This translates into CASSYRDRTEAFF.

The chain employs TRBV15 and TRBJ2-1, with D hard to call. V lost 1 base to trimming and J lost 0 bases, with 7 bases between them. The germline CDR1 and CDR2 sequences are LNHNV and YYDKDF (reference sequence). The CDR3 runs 15 residues. CDR3 in DNA: TGTGCCACCAGCAGAGTTAAGAGCTCCTACAATGAGCAGTTCTTC. This translates into CATSRVKSSYNEQFF.

This chain joins TRBV30 and TRBJ2-1; D is uncertain. V was shortened by 3 bases and J by 2 bases, with 14 bases between the two germline ends. The germline V gene has CDR1 GTSNPN and CDR2 SVGIG (reference sequence). The CDR3 is 15 residues long. CDR3 residues: CAWRSNFSPYNEQFF. The DNA of the CDR3 is TGTGCCTGGAGATCGAACTTTTCCCCCTACAATGAGCAGTTCTTC. The whole variable domain, remainder taken from reference TRBV30 and TRBJ2-1, is SQTIHQWPATLVQPVGSPLSLECTVEGTSNPNLYWYRQAAGRGLQLLFYSVGIGQISSEVPQNLSASRPQDRQFILSSKKLLLSDSGFYLCAWRSNFSPYNEQFFGPGTRLTVL.

This chain uses TRBV4-3 with TRBJ2-7; 10 bases are shared with TRBD1. The ends lost 4 bases at V and 2 bases at J; junction bases unmatched: 5. The V gene's germline CDR1 is LGHNA and CDR2 YSLEER. The CDR3 contains 15 residues. The CDR3 DNA reads TGCGCCAGCAGCCCAAGCGGGACAGGGGCCTACGAGCAGTACTTC. It codes for CASSPSGTGAYEQYF.

The chain joins TRBV6-5 to TRBJ2-1; TRBD2 is a possible D gene (6 bases). The CDR3 is 11 residues long. V shed 5 bases and J shed 15 bases, with 14 bases lying between them. From germline, CDR1 is MNHEY and CDR2 SVGAGI. The CDR3 reads CASSGQGGLFF. CDR3 DNA sequence: TGTGCCAGCAGTGGGCAGGGAGGCCTGTTCTTC.

This clone showed up just a few times. V gene TRBV7-9 combines with J gene TRBJ2-1; D may match TRBD1 or TRBD2 (5 bases each). This CDR3 is 12 amino acids long. From germline, CDR1 is SEHNR and CDR2 FQNEAQ (reference sequence). Trimming took off 6 bases at V and 6 bases at J, with 9 bases between the two ends. The CDR3, as DNA: TGTGCCAGCAGTCGGGACGGCAATGAGCAGTTCTTC. It is translated as CASSRDGNEQFF.

V is TRBV7-9 and J is TRBJ1-2, with 7 bases lining up with TRBD1. Germline V gives CDR1 SEHNR, CDR2 FQNEAQ (reference sequence). This CDR3 comprises 14 residues. V was pared by 6 bases and J by 8 bases, with 12 bases of the junction left unmatched. CDR3 loop: CASSLGGQIGGYTF. The CDR3 bases are TGTGCCAGCAGTCTAGGGGGACAGATCGGCGGCTACACCTTC.

In nucleotides, the CDR3 is TGTGCCACCAGCAGAGGGACAGGGGCCTCCTACGAGCAGTACTTC. Translating it yields CATSRGTGASYEQYF. The chain joins TRBV15 to TRBJ2-7; 9 bases align to TRBD1. Losses at the gene ends were 1 base for V and 0 bases for J; bases not matched to a gene: 1. Germline CDR1 reads LNHNV; CDR2 reads YYDKDF (reference sequence). The length of the CDR3 is 15 residues. The variable domain in full, completed from reference TRBV15 and TRBJ2-7, reads DAMVIQNPRYQVTQFGKPVTLSCSQTLNHNVMYWYQQKSSQAPKLLFHYYDKDFNNEADTPDNFQSRRPNTSFCFLDIRSPGLGDTAMYLCATSRGTGASYEQYFGPGTRLTVT.

The rearrangement uses TRBV7-2 and TRBJ1-2, with unresolved D. Germline V gene data show CDR1 as SGHTA and CDR2 as FQGNSA. The germline V and J ends were trimmed by 1 base and 4 bases, with 10 bases remaining between them. The CDR3 is made up of 14 amino acids. The CDR3 here is CASSLEGSFYGYTF. In nucleotides, the CDR3 is TGTGCCAGCAGCTTAGAGGGCAGCTTCTATGGCTACACCTTC. Full variable domain (rest looked up from reference TRBV7-2 and TRBJ1-2): GAGVSQSPSNKVTEKGKDVELRCDPISGHTALYWYRQSLGQGLEFLIYFQGNSAPDKSGLPSDRFSAERTGGSVSTLTIQRTQQEDSAVYLCASSLEGSFYGYTFGSGTRLTVV.

The rearrangement links TRBV27 to TRBJ2-7; possible D gene TRBD1, 5 bases. Trimming took off 5 bases at V and 1 base at J, with 18 bases between the two ends. The CDR3 consists of 16 residues. The germline V gene encodes CDR1 MNHEY and CDR2 SMNVEV (reference sequence). CDR3 protein: CASSPSVGQFSYEQYF. CDR3 nucleotide sequence: TGTGCCAGCAGTCCTAGTGTGGGGCAGTTTTCCTACGAGCAGTACTTC.

Within the sample, this clone is large. The chain combines TRBV21-1 with TRBJ1-1; the table assigns TRBD1, which was not confirmed against the DNA. TRBV21-1 is listed as a pseudogene. This CDR3 has 16 amino acids. CDR3 sequence: CASSYLIGQGYTEAFF. CDR3 nucleotide sequence: TGTGCCAGCAGCTATCTGATAGGGCAGGGGTACACTGAAGCTTTCTTT.

The chain employs TRBV10-3 and TRBJ1-1, with TRBD1 as a possible D gene (5 bases). The CDR3 is 12 amino acids. The V end lost 10 bases, the J end lost 0 bases, and 9 bases lay between the germline ends. CDR1 is ENHRY and CDR2 is SYGVKD in the germline V gene. The CDR3: CASGHLNTEAFF. For the CDR3, the DNA is TGTGCCAGTGGACACTTGAACACTGAAGCTTTCTTT.

The DNA for the CDR3 is TGTGCCAGCAGCTACCCCGACAGGGAGGGTACTGAAGCTTTCTTT. It codes for CASSYPDREGTEAFF. This rearrangement joins TRBV5-6 to TRBJ1-1, with 7 positions matching TRBD1. The CDR3 runs 15 residues. Germline lookup yields CDR1 SGHDT and CDR2 YYEEEE. With 3 bases clipped from V and 5 bases from J, the junction kept 10 bases outside the gene matches.

V gene TRBV7-6 combines with J gene TRBJ1-3, with no clear D. Between the trimmed V and J ends, which lost 3 bases and 0 bases, there was a span of 3 bases. This CDR3 contains 13 residues. Looked up from germline, CDR1 is SGHVS and CDR2 is FNYEAQ. CDR3 sequence: CASSFRSGNTIYF. CDR3 bases: TGTGCCAGCAGCTTCCGCTCTGGAAACACCATATATTTT. The entire variable domain, with the rest obtained from reference TRBV7-6 and TRBJ1-3, is as follows: GAGVSQSPRYKVTKRGQDVALRCDPISGHVSLYWYRQALGQGPEFLTYFNYEAQQDKSGLPNDRFSAERPEGSISTLTIQRTEQRDSAMYRCASSFRSGNTIYFGEGSWLTVV.

V and J are TRBV15 and TRBJ1-4; no definite D call. Germline V gene data show CDR1 as LNHNV and CDR2 as YYDKDF (reference sequence). With 0 bases removed from V and 10 bases from J, the gap between germline ends came to 18 bases. The CDR3 consists of 16 residues. CDR3 in amino acids: CATSRDPGAPGGKLFF. In DNA, the CDR3 is TGTGCCACCAGCAGAGATCCTGGTGCCCCTGGTGGAAAACTGTTTTTT.

This chain uses TRBV5-1 with TRBJ2-7; maybe TRBD1 (6 bases). The CDR3 has 12 amino acids. The germline V and J ends were trimmed by 4 bases and 5 bases, with 10 bases remaining between them. Germline V gene lookup returns CDR1 SGHRS and CDR2 YFSETQ. This CDR3 is CASSPTGNEQYF. CDR3 nucleotides: TGCGCCAGCAGCCCCACAGGGAACGAGCAGTACTTC. Full variable domain (outside the CDR3, taken from reference TRBV5-1 and TRBJ2-7): KAGVTQTPRYLIKTRGQQVTLSCSPISGHRSVSWYQQTPGQGLQFLFEYFSETQRNKGNFPGRFSGRQFSNSRSEMNVSTLELGDSALYLCASSPTGNEQYFGPGTRLTVT.

The genes are TRBV19 and TRBJ1-1; D not resolved. The germline V and J ends were trimmed by 5 bases and 0 bases, with 10 bases remaining between them. The CDR3 is made up of 14 amino acids. The V gene's germline CDR1 is LNHDA and CDR2 SQIVND (reference sequence). In DNA form, the CDR3 reads TGTGCCAGTAGTTATCAATCCCTGAACACTGAAGCTTTCTTT. Translating it yields CASSYQSLNTEAFF. The variable domain in full, with the rest retrieved from reference TRBV19 and TRBJ1-1, is DGGITQSPKYLFRKEGQNVTLSCEQNLNHDAMYWYRQDPGQGLRLIYYSQIVNDFQKGDIAEGYSVSREKKESFPLTVTSAQKNPTAFYLCASSYQSLNTEAFFGQGTRLTVV.

This clone was detected a few times. V usage is TRBV7-9 and J usage is TRBJ1-1, with D possibly matching TRBD1 (5 bases). This CDR3 is built from 13 residues. Germline lookup yields CDR1 SEHNR and CDR2 FQNEAQ (reference sequence). V was pared by 1 base and J by 5 bases, with 8 bases between. The DNA for the CDR3 is TGTGCCAGCAGCTTAGACGGGGGGACTGAAGCTTTCTTT. Its translation is CASSLDGGTEAFF.

This chain joins TRBV30 and TRBJ2-7; D unresolved. V gave up 2 bases and J gave up 6 bases, with 8 bases separating them. This CDR3 region has 11 residues. Germline lookup yields CDR1 GTSNPN and CDR2 SVGIG (reference sequence). The CDR3 coding sequence is TGTGCCTGGAGTACCCGGGCCGAGCAGTACTTC. It is translated as CAWSTRAEQYF.

In its sample, this clone was seen a few times. The chain combines TRBV5-1 with TRBJ2-7; tentatively, D is TRBD1 (5 bases). There are 14 residues in the CDR3. Trimming shortened V by 2 bases and J by 0 bases, and 9 bases separated the two germline ends. From germline, CDR1 is SGHRS and CDR2 YFSETQ. CDR3 DNA: TGCGCCAGCAGCTTTACAGGTTCCTCCTACGAGCAGTACTTC. It codes for CASSFTGSSYEQYF.